These T cell receptor beta chains were read from a single sample in a study of T cells in Graves' hyperthyroidism and ophthalmopathy. MiXCR, applied by TCRdb to the multiplex PCR reads, yields one record per CDR3 protein. The sample carries 550,000 to 700,000 distinct CDR3 sequences, 35% to 55% recorded once. The sample consisted of peripheral blood or thyroid tissue (not recorded which). The receptors shown here come from an adult woman with Graves' disease, either hyperthyroidism or ophthalmopathy (not recorded which). The CDR3 runs from the conserved cysteine through the conserved F or W. The order of the fields is clone size, J gene, D gene, V gene, CDR3 protein, CDR3 DNA. A D gene is named only where the DNA matches it firmly. Clone size is not always given. Where it is, it says once, few, many or a class for expanded clones.

- | TRBJ2-7 | TRBD1 | TRBV7-2 | CASSPRTGLFTSYEQYF | TGTGCCAGCAGCCCGCGGACAGGGCTCTTTACATCCTACGAGCAGTACTTC
- | TRBJ2-5 | - | TRBV7-9 | CASSSGTAEQETQYF | TGTGCCAGCAGTTCCGGGACGGCAGAACAAGAGACCCAGTACTTC
few | TRBJ2-2 | - | TRBV5-1 | CASSFLGRGNTGELFF | TGCGCCAGCAGCTTCCTTGGACGGGGTAACACCGGGGAGCTGTTTTTT
many | TRBJ1-3 | - | TRBV5-1 | CASSLGGTGTGNTIYF | TGCGCCAGCAGCTTGGGAGGGACGGGGACTGGAAACACCATATATTTT
- | TRBJ2-7 | TRBD2 | TRBV7-2 | CASSFASGTYSYEQYF | TGTGCCAGCAGCTTTGCTAGCGGGACCTACTCCTACGAGCAGTACTTC
- | TRBJ1-5 | - | TRBV10-3 | CAISQYGGGTNQPQHF | TGTGCCATCAGCCAGTACGGTGGGGGCACTAATCAGCCCCAGCATTTT
few | TRBJ1-4 | - | TRBV6-5 | CASSLGQTGREKLFF | TGTGCCAGCAGTCTTGGACAGACTGGGCGTGAAAAACTGTTTTTT
few | TRBJ2-7 | - | TRBV7-3 | CASSSSSLYEQYF | TGTGCCAGCAGCTCTAGCTCACTCTACGAGCAGTACTTC
- | TRBJ2-5 | - | TRBV5-4 | CASSPEFRETQYF | TGTGCCAGCAGCCCAGAGTTCCGAGAGACCCAGTACTTC
many | TRBJ2-2 | - | TRBV4-1 | CASSPSVGSTDRELFF | TGCGCCAGCAGCCCGTCCGTGGGTTCGACTGACCGGGAGCTGTTTTTT
- | TRBJ1-1 | - | TRBV5-1 | CTIATEAFF | TGCACCATAGCGACTGAAGCTTTCTTT
few | TRBJ1-5 | - | TRBV6-6 | CASSYDWHSQPQHF | TGTGCCAGCAGTTACGATTGGCATAGTCAGCCCCAGCATTTT
many | TRBJ2-7 | - | TRBV7-2 | CASSFARASYEQYF | TGTGCCAGCAGCTTCGCTCGGGCCTCCTACGAGCAGTACTTC
few | TRBJ1-2 | TRBD1 | TRBV15 | CATSSSDQGDDYGYTF | TGTGCCACCAGCAGTTCCGACCAGGGGGATGACTATGGCTACACCTTC
- | TRBJ2-7 | TRBD1 | TRBV12-3/TRBV12-4 | CASGTGVEQYF | TGTGCCAGCGGCACAGGGGTTGAGCAGTACTTC
many | TRBJ2-7 | - | TRBV7-6 | CASSLRRDDYEQYF | TGTGCCAGCAGCTTAAGGAGGGATGACTACGAGCAGTACTTC
- | TRBJ2-7 | TRBD2 | TRBV15 | CAISERLAGYEQYF | TGTGCCATCAGTGAGAGGCTAGCGGGCTACGAGCAGTACTTC
- | TRBJ2-1 | TRBD1 | TRBV7-2 | CASSLRGQQTNEQFF | TGTGCCAGCAGCTTAAGGGGGCAACAAACCAATGAGCAGTTCTTC
- | TRBJ2-5 | TRBD2 | TRBV6-5 | CASSYLTGGGETQYF | TGTGCCAGCAGTTACCTCACCGGGGGGGGAGAGACCCAGTACTTC
many | TRBJ1-3 | - | TRBV10-3 | CAISGDVSGNTIYF | TGTGCCATCAGTGGTGATGTCTCTGGAAACACCATATATTTT
- | TRBJ1-5 | TRBD1 | TRBV12-3/TRBV12-4 | CASTRGTGGDQPQHF | TGTGCCAGCACCCGAGGGACAGGGGGGGACCAGCCCCAGCATTTT
- | TRBJ1-1 | - | TRBV10-3 | CAIRGGMNTEAFF | TGTGCCATCAGGGGGGGCATGAACACTGAAGCTTTCTTT
many | TRBJ2-5 | TRBD2 | TRBV5-6 | CASSLVPGLAGEETQYF | TGTGCCAGCAGCTTGGTCCCTGGACTAGCGGGGGAAGAGACCCAGTACTTC
- | TRBJ2-1 | - | TRBV9 | CASSAGPWYNEQFF | TGTGCCAGCAGCGCCGGGCCTTGGTACAATGAGCAGTTCTTC
many | TRBJ1-5 | - | TRBV20-1 | CSASSSGDQPQHF | TGCAGTGCTAGTTCCTCAGGGGATCAGCCCCAGCATTTT
few | TRBJ2-7 | TRBD2 | TRBV24-1 | CATTSGSGYEQYF | TGTGCCACCACCAGCGGGAGTGGATACGAGCAGTACTTC
- | TRBJ2-5 | - | TRBV10-3 | CAIKKQEGMMETQYF | TGTGCCATCAAGAAGCAGGAGGGGATGATGGAGACCCAGTACTTC
many | TRBJ2-5 | TRBD1 | TRBV2 | CASSEGTGQETQYF | TGTGCCAGCAGTGAAGGGACAGGTCAAGAGACCCAGTACTTC
many | TRBJ1-1 | - | TRBV13 | CASSLATENTEAFF | TGTGCCAGCAGCTTAGCGACAGAGAACACTGAAGCTTTCTTT
many | TRBJ1-1 | TRBD1 | TRBV6-1 | CASSAQTGSGTEAFF | TGTGCCAGCAGTGCCCAGACAGGGAGTGGCACTGAAGCTTTCTTT
- | TRBJ2-5 | - | TRBV5-5 | CASSLLYQETQYF | TGTGCCAGCAGCTTGTTGTATCAAGAGACCCAGTACTTC
- | TRBJ1-5 | - | TRBV12-3/TRBV12-4 | CASSRETQHF | TGTGCCAGCAGTAGAGAGACCCAGCATTTT
many | TRBJ1-5 | - | TRBV4-1 | CASSQGLGVGQPQHF | TGCGCCAGCAGCCAAGGTCTGGGAGTAGGTCAGCCCCAGCATTTT
- | TRBJ2-7 | - | TRBV10-3 | CATRGESYEQYF | TGTGCCACCAGGGGGGAGTCCTACGAGCAGTACTTC
- | TRBJ1-2 | - | TRBV25-1 | CASRRDNNYGYTF | TGTGCCAGCAGGAGGGACAATAACTATGGCTACACCTTC
many | TRBJ1-5 | - | TRBV4-1 | CASTDFLRKLSNQPQHF | TGCGCCAGCACCGACTTTCTCAGGAAGCTTAGCAATCAGCCCCAGCATTTT
many | TRBJ2-7 | TRBD2 | TRBV20-1 | CSARDHQRGSYEQYF | TGCAGTGCTAGAGATCATCAGCGGGGCTCCTACGAGCAGTACTTC
- | TRBJ1-5 | - | TRBV20-1 | CSANPGTYDQPQHF | TGCAGTGCCAACCCTGGGACATATGATCAGCCCCAGCATTTT
few | TRBJ1-6 | - | TRBV10-3 | CAISEKEGITPLHF | TGTGCCATCAGTGAGAAGGAGGGAATAACACCCCTCCACTTT
- | TRBJ1-1 | - | TRBV7-8 | CASSTTGNPEAFF | TGTGCCAGCAGCACAACAGGGAATCCTGAAGCTTTCTTT
many | TRBJ2-7 | - | TRBV28 | CASSSTGPAEQYF | TGTGCCAGCAGCAGTACAGGGCCCGCCGAGCAGTACTTC
many | TRBJ1-4 | - | TRBV11-2 | CASSENVVLDGGMKRLFF | TGTGCCAGCAGCGAAAATGTGGTTTTGGACGGTGGAATGAAAAGACTGTTTTTT
many | TRBJ2-7 | - | TRBV5-1 | CASRERGSSYEQYF | TGCGCCAGCAGGGAGAGGGGAAGCTCCTACGAGCAGTACTTC
- | TRBJ1-6 | - | TRBV27 | CASSLGGRVSPLHF | TGTGCCAGCAGTTTAGGGGGGCGCGTCTCACCCCTCCACTTT
many | TRBJ2-7 | - | TRBV10-2 | CASSEGPNEQYF | TGCGCCAGCAGTGAGGGACCGAACGAGCAGTACTTC
- | TRBJ2-6 | - | TRBV6-1 | CASSEVTGTGANVLTF | TGTGCCAGCAGTGAAGTTACAGGAACTGGGGCCAACGTCCTGACTTTC
many | TRBJ2-5 | - | TRBV5-1 | CASSSKDSFQETQYF | TGCGCCAGCAGCTCCAAGGACAGCTTCCAAGAGACCCAGTACTTC
- | TRBJ1-2 | - | TRBV29-1 | CSVARQAGYTF | TGCAGCGTTGCCCGACAGGCTGGCTACACCTTC
many | TRBJ1-6 | - | TRBV7-2 | CASSREDGTVSNSPLHF | TGTGCCAGCAGCAGAGAAGACGGGACGGTATCTAATTCACCCCTCCACTTT
many | TRBJ2-2 | - | TRBV7-9 | CASSPRTRVNTGELFF | TGTGCCAGCAGCCCGCGGACAAGGGTGAACACCGGGGAGCTGTTTTTT
few | TRBJ1-1 | - | TRBV20-1 | CSARAWRGRLNTEAFF | TGCAGTGCTAGAGCGTGGAGGGGTCGGTTGAACACTGAAGCTTTCTTT
many | TRBJ1-6 | - | TRBV7-2 | CASRPMGNSPLHF | TGTGCCAGCAGACCTATGGGTAATTCACCCCTCCACTTT
- | TRBJ1-1 | - | TRBV5-1 | CASSLFGSNTEAFF | TGCGCCAGCAGCTTGTTCGGCAGTAACACTGAAGCTTTCTTT